A single sample gave rise to the 32 T cell receptor beta chains below, sequenced in a study of blood T cell repertoires in COVID-19. The protocol was immunoSEQ multiplex PCR, while the TCRdb copy is restricted to in-frame clones and leaves out a portion. The repertoire holds under 200,000 clones, with around 85% as singletons. The specimen sequenced was peripheral blood. The receptors derive from a woman in her sixties or seventies with COVID-19, enrolled during active disease.

The chain joins TRBV28 to TRBJ1-3; TRBD1 is a possible D gene (5 bases). V gave up 3 bases and J gave up 8 bases, with 14 bases separating them. CDR3 length: 14 amino acids. Germline V gene lookup returns CDR1 MDHEN and CDR2 SYDVKM. The CDR3, as DNA: TGTGCCAGCAGTTTTCAGGGATTAGGTGACACCATATATTTT. Translated, it gives CASSFQGLGDTIYF.

The chain couples TRBV19 to TRBJ2-3, with 10 bases matching TRBD2. Germline V CDR1 and CDR2: LNHDA, SQIVND (reference sequence). J gave up 1 base and V 8 bases, and 6 bases lay outside the gene matches. The CDR3 is 15 amino acids. The CDR3 DNA sequence: TGTGCCAGTTGCCTCGGACTAGCGGGCACAGATACGCAGTATTTT. It is translated as CASCLGLAGTDTQYF.

The V and J genes are TRBV10-3 and TRBJ2-1; weak D call: TRBD1 (6 bases). Trimming pared 6 bases from V and 0 bases from J, leaving 12 bases between. This CDR3 has 15 amino acids. CDR1 is ENHRY, CDR2 SYGVKD, per germline. The CDR3 here is CAISDSGHSYNEQFF. DNA of the CDR3: TGTGCCATCAGCGACTCGGGACACTCCTACAATGAGCAGTTCTTC.

This CDR3 is CASSARSGDYEQYF. In nucleotides, the CDR3 is TGTGCCAGCAGCGCTCGATCCGGGGATTACGAGCAGTACTTC. The chain carries TRBV21-1 and TRBJ2-7; the tabulated D call, TRBD2, remains unverified against the DNA. TRBV21-1 is a documented pseudogene. The CDR3 totals 14 residues.

The chain recombines TRBV10-1 with TRBJ2-1, with D possibly matching TRBD2 (6 bases). The CDR3 runs 17 residues. The V and J ends lost 0 bases and 3 bases respectively, with 15 bases between them. Germline V gene data show CDR1 as WNHNN and CDR2 as SYGVQD (reference sequence). CDR3: CASSESEGLHYYNEQFF. The CDR3 DNA is TGCGCCAGCAGTGAGTCGGAGGGGTTACATTACTACAATGAGCAGTTCTTC.

CDR3 amino acids: CASSQARGTFEQYF. The CDR3 DNA reads as TGCGCCAGCAGCCAAGCTCGTGGCACCTTTGAGCAGTACTTC. The chain recombines TRBV4-1 with TRBJ2-7; the D is unclear. V dropped 1 base and J dropped 7 bases, with 14 bases sitting between them. The CDR3 runs to 14 residues. Germline CDR1 and CDR2: MGHRA and YSYEKL.

V gene TRBV6-2 or TRBV6-3 combines with J gene TRBJ2-4; the match to TRBD2 covers 12 bases. V trimming: 0 bases; J trimming: 4 bases; junction bases outside the gene matches: 10. This CDR3 region has 19 residues. Germline values: CDR1 MNHEY, CDR2 SVGEGT. CDR3 sequence: CASSYSVRLAGAVKNIQYF. CDR3 bases: TGTGCCAGCAGTTACTCGGTCCGACTAGCGGGAGCGGTGAAAAACATTCAGTACTTC.

The CDR3 DNA follows: TGTGCCAGCAGTGGACAGGGGACAGGGGAGCAGTACTTC. As protein: CASSGQGTGEQYF. The chain joins TRBV25-1 to TRBJ2-7, with 9 bases matching TRBD1. Germline trimming cut 4 bases from V and 7 bases from J; bases unmatched to any gene: 5. The CDR3 sequence is 13 residues long. Germline assignment: CDR1 MGHDK and CDR2 SYGVNS.

This clone was seen just once. The chain employs TRBV24-1 and TRBJ1-5; D is perhaps TRBD1 (5 bases). The CDR3 is made up of 15 amino acids. Germline-derived CDR1 and CDR2 are KGHDR and SFDVKD. V gave up 2 bases and J gave up 6 bases, with 13 bases separating them. In DNA form, the CDR3 reads TGTGCCACCAGTGATTCAGGCGGGGCCCCTCAGCCCCAGCATTTT. This codes for CATSDSGGAPQPQHF.

CDR3 loop: CASSQAQGPSYEQYF. The CDR3 nucleotides are TGCGCCAGCAGCCAAGCTCAGGGGCCCTCCTACGAGCAGTACTTC. V usage is TRBV4-1 and J usage is TRBJ2-7; the D gene is possibly TRBD1 (6 bases). The V and J ends lost 1 base and 0 bases respectively, with 10 bases between them. CDR1 is MGHRA and CDR2 is YSYEKL in the germline V gene. The CDR3 runs to 15 residues.

This chain joins TRBV7-2 and TRBJ2-7; TRBD1 is a possible D gene (5 bases). In germline, CDR1 is SGHTA, CDR2 FQGNSA. The CDR3 extends over 14 amino acids. Trimming stripped 5 bases from V and 1 base from J, with 12 bases between. CDR3 region: CASSPRSGSYEQYF. CDR3 bases: TGTGCCAGCAGCCCCCGATCAGGGTCCTACGAGCAGTACTTC.

DNA for the CDR3: TGTGCCAGCCACTTTCCCATCAGGGTGCGGTGCAACGAGCAGTACTTC. It specifies CASHFPIRVRCNEQYF. The chain has TRBV27 and TRBJ2-7; D is perhaps TRBD1 (5 bases). Trimming cost V 8 bases and J 5 bases, with 25 bases left between them. The V gene's germline CDR1 is MNHEY and CDR2 SMNVEV (reference sequence). This CDR3 comprises 16 residues.

This chain uses TRBV18 with TRBJ2-1, with a tentative D call TRBD2 (6 bases). CDR1 KGHSH and CDR2 LQKENI come from the germline V gene. V shed 2 bases and J shed 10 bases, with 12 bases lying between them. CDR3 length equals 13 residues. The CDR3 nucleotides are TGTGCCAGCTCACCAGCGGCGGGGCCCGAGCAGTTCTTC. Protein: CASSPAAGPEQFF.

The CDR3 loop is CASSLLEGQYSGNTIYF. In DNA form, the CDR3 reads TGCGCCAGCAGCTTGTTAGAGGGACAGTACTCTGGAAACACCATATATTTT. The V gene is TRBV5-1, the J gene TRBJ1-3; TRBD1 matches 7 bases. Germline V CDR1 and CDR2: SGHRS, YFSETQ. The junction had 7 bases not matched to a gene; V was cut back by 1 base and J by 0 bases. The CDR3 extends over 17 amino acids.

The rearrangement joins TRBV7-2 to TRBJ2-6; TRBD1 might be the D (6 bases). Germline V lookup: CDR1 SGHTA, CDR2 FQGNSA. V was trimmed by 5 bases and J by 1 base, leaving 9 bases between them. This CDR3 is built from 15 residues. CDR3 nucleotides: TGTGCCAGCAGCCGCGACAGGTCTGGGGCCAACGTCCTGACTTTC. This gives the protein CASSRDRSGANVLTF.

The genes are TRBV2 and TRBJ2-7, with 7 bases aligning to TRBD2. The V segment lost 4 bases and the J segment 1 base; nucleotides outside the gene matches: 4. Germline V gene sequence: CDR1 SNHLY, CDR2 FYNNEI. This CDR3 region has 14 residues. The CDR3 spells CASSAAGASYEQYF. The CDR3 bases are TGTGCCAGCAGTGCGGCGGGAGCGTCCTACGAGCAGTACTTC.

The gene calls are TRBV29-1 and TRBJ2-7, with D maybe TRBD1 (6 bases). V lost 6 bases, J lost 1 base, and 22 bases lay in between. This CDR3 is built from 16 residues. Looked up from germline, CDR1 is SQVTM and CDR2 is ANQGSEA. The chain's CDR3 is CSVRGLRTESSYEQYF. The CDR3 nucleotides are TGCAGCGTGAGGGGGTTAAGGACGGAGAGTTCCTACGAGCAGTACTTC.

This chain connects TRBV7-2 to TRBJ2-2; tentatively, D is TRBD2 (5 bases). The CDR3 length is 14 residues. CDR1 and CDR2 (germline): SGHTA, FQGNSA. V shed 6 bases and J shed 4 bases, with 12 bases lying between them. CDR3 DNA sequence: TGTGCCAGCAGGTTCTCTAGCAGCACCGGGGAGCTGTTTTTT. Its translation: CASRFSSSTGELFF.

The V call is TRBV7-3, the J call TRBJ2-2, with D possibly matching TRBD1 (6 bases). The CDR3 runs 16 residues. In germline, CDR1 is SGHTA, CDR2 FQGTGA. V lost 1 base and J lost 4, with 13 bases in between. The CDR3 region is CASSLNPGHITGELFF. As DNA, the CDR3 is TGTGCCAGCAGCTTAAATCCGGGACACATCACCGGGGAGCTGTTTTTT. Full variable domain (missing parts from reference TRBV7-3 and TRBJ2-2): GAGVSQTPSNKVTEKGKYVELRCDPISGHTALYWYRQSLGQGPEFLIYFQGTGAADDSGLPNDRFFAVRPEGSVSTLKIQRTERGDSAVYLCASSLNPGHITGELFFGEGSRLTVL.

CDR3 nucleotide sequence: TGTGCCTCTGGAATGGAGGGAACGGGCATTCAGTACTTC. It encodes CASGMEGTGIQYF. The chain has TRBV30 and TRBJ2-4; D may be TRBD2 (6 bases). Trimming took 7 bases from V and 9 from J, leaving 19 bases between them. The germline gives CDR1 GTSNPN, CDR2 SVGIG (reference sequence). The CDR3 length is 13 residues.

This clone was observed a few times. The chain couples TRBV5-1 to TRBJ2-7; the D gene is possibly TRBD1 (6 bases). The CDR3 loop spans 14 amino acids. CDR1 and CDR2 from the germline V gene are SGHRS and YFSETQ. V lost 4 bases and J lost 6, with 17 bases in between. The CDR3 DNA is TGCGCCAGCAGCCGCGGACAGTCTGCCTCCGAGCAGTACTTC. Its protein product is CASSRGQSASEQYF.

The chain links TRBV5-1 to TRBJ1-5; weak D call: TRBD1 (6 bases). V was clipped by 0 bases and J by 6 bases, with 10 bases between them. CDR3 length: 14 residues. Germline CDR1 is SGHRS and CDR2 is YFSETQ. The CDR3 sequence is CASSLDRGGQPQHF. DNA of the CDR3: TGCGCCAGCAGCTTGGATAGGGGGGGTCAGCCCCAGCATTTT.

The chain combines TRBV7-3 with TRBJ1-1; possibly TRBD1 for D (6 bases). V was cut by 5 bases and J by 0 bases, with 13 bases left in between. The CDR3 totals 15 residues. Per germline, CDR1 SGHTA and CDR2 FQGTGA. The CDR3 loop is CASSERTVLNTEAFF. For the CDR3, the DNA is TGTGCCAGCAGCGAAAGGACAGTTCTGAACACTGAAGCTTTCTTT. Full variable domain (outside the CDR3, taken from reference TRBV7-3 and TRBJ1-1): GAGVSQTPSNKVTEKGKYVELRCDPISGHTALYWYRQSLGQGPEFLIYFQGTGAADDSGLPNDRFFAVRPEGSVSTLKIQRTERGDSAVYLCASSERTVLNTEAFFGQGTRLTVV.

This clone has just one count. The V and J genes are TRBV7-3 and TRBJ2-7; 7 nucleotides align to TRBD1. V shed 5 bases and J 0 bases; nucleotides not matched to a gene: 4. This CDR3 has 14 amino acids. Germline V gene lookup returns CDR1 SGHTA and CDR2 FQGTGA. The CDR3 DNA reads as TGTGCCAGCAGCCTGGGACAGAGCTCCTACGAGCAGTACTTC. Translating it yields CASSLGQSSYEQYF.

This chain connects TRBV19 to TRBJ1-1, with D hard to call. Trimming removed 4 bases at V and 13 bases at J, with 19 bases between. This CDR3 contains 13 residues. Germline V gene sequence: CDR1 LNHDA, CDR2 SQIVND (reference sequence). This CDR3 is CASSNRGRLKLFF. The CDR3, as DNA: TGTGCCAGTAGTAATAGAGGGAGACTGAAGCTTTTCTTT.

This clone was observed a few times. J is TRBJ1-4 and V is TRBV4-1; no reliable D call. The CDR3 runs to 15 residues. Germline CDR1 MGHRA, CDR2 YSYEKL. The ends were cut back, 0 bases at V and 0 bases at J, with 5 bases in the middle. The CDR3 loop reads CASSQDITTNEKLFF. The DNA of the CDR3 is TGCGCCAGCAGCCAAGATATAACAACTAATGAAAAACTGTTTTTT.

V and J are TRBV24-1 and TRBJ2-1, with 12 nucleotides matching TRBD2. Germline V gene sequence: CDR1 KGHDR, CDR2 SFDVKD. Trimming took 4 bases from V and 7 from J; bases not matched to a gene: 7. This CDR3 contains 16 residues. The CDR3 DNA is TGTGCCACCAGTGACCCGACTAGCGGGAGAGGAAATGAGCAGTTCTTC. Its protein product is CATSDPTSGRGNEQFF.

This chain connects TRBV6-4 to TRBJ2-2; 8 nucleotides match TRBD1. This CDR3 is built from 13 residues. Looked up from germline, CDR1 is MRHNA and CDR2 is SNTAGT. After removal of 6 bases from V and 5 bases from J, the junction contained 2 bases not matched to a gene. The CDR3 loop is CASSGQGTGELFF. The CDR3 DNA reads as TGTGCCAGCAGCGGACAGGGAACCGGGGAGCTGTTTTTT.

Concerning this clone itself: Other nucleotide sequences in the sample specify the same CDR3. The chain carries TRBV7-2 and TRBJ1-5; tentative D call: TRBD1 (5 bases). V lost 5 bases and J lost 7, with 12 bases in between. The CDR3 length is 13 residues. Germline-derived CDR1 and CDR2 are SGHTA and FQGNSA. The DNA of the CDR3 is TGTGCCAGCAGCCCCCAGGGATCCCAGCCCCAGCATTTT. It is translated as CASSPQGSQPQHF.

The chain employs TRBV7-2 and TRBJ1-2, with 10 bases fitting TRBD1. Germline CDR1 is SGHTA and CDR2 is FQGNSA. This CDR3 comprises 15 residues. The ends lost 0 bases at V and 7 bases at J; junction bases unmatched: 5. CDR3 sequence reads: CASSLAPGQGGGYTF. CDR3 bases: TGTGCCAGCAGCTTAGCTCCCGGACAGGGGGGTGGCTACACCTTC.

The V and J genes are TRBV5-1 and TRBJ2-7; D uncertain. This CDR3 spans 14 amino acids. Trimming removed 0 bases from V and 3 bases from J, with 10 bases in between. Germline V gene lookup returns CDR1 SGHRS and CDR2 YFSETQ. Written as DNA, the CDR3 is TGCGCCAGCAGCTTGGAGTCAGGTCTCTACGAGCAGTACTTC. Translated, it gives CASSLESGLYEQYF.

The chain couples TRBV7-2 to TRBJ2-7, with D tentatively TRBD2 (6 bases). CDR1 is SGHTA and CDR2 is FQGNSA in the germline V gene. This CDR3 region has 13 residues. With 5 bases removed from V and 3 bases from J, the gap between germline ends came to 11 bases. CDR3 nucleotide sequence: TGTGCCAGCAGCCCCGGGGGAATCTACGAGCAGTACTTC. Its translation: CASSPGGIYEQYF.